This T cell receptor (beta chain) was sequenced in a study of blood T cells in healthy people across ages. With respect to this clonotype: Its matching antigen is unknown. The junction departs from germline at one end; a sequencing error may be responsible.

A second about 7 to 11 cycle PCR used barcoded and J-beta primers. With 12 random nucleotides, a template-switch adaptor tagged each individual cDNA molecule. TCRdb re-analysed the 5' RACE reads in MiXCR, keeping a single row per CDR3 protein. The sample contains 650,000 to 950,000 distinct CDR3 sequences, around 43% of which appear only once. Study outcomes and limitations: There were more naive CD4+ cells and higher diversity in long-lived donors than in aged donors.

The length of the CDR3 is 13 residues. V is TRBV12-3 or TRBV12-4 and J is TRBJ2-5, with 7 bases lining up with TRBD1. The J call may not be correct, given that the DNA end is closer to TRBJ2-7. The specimen was blood. This receptor was taken from a man in his fifties or sixties in good health. The CDR3 protein is CAGSPGQSYEQYF. The DNA for the CDR3 is TGTGCCGGCAGTCCGGGACAGTCTTACGAGCAGTACTTC.